The following is a TCR beta chain sequence with its context. CDR3 length: 14 amino acids. Per the germline V gene, CDR1 is WSHSY and CDR2 is SAAADI. The V and J ends lost 6 bases and 4 bases respectively, with 14 bases between them. This specimen belongs to a study of blood T cell repertoires in COVID-19. TCRdb's copy holds only in-frame clones and misses some; the assay was immunoSEQ multiplex PCR. The sample lists about 100,000 clones; approximately 91% were seen once. The receptor was derived from a man aged 55 to 69 with acute or convalescent COVID-19. Sequenced: peripheral blood. The J gene is TRBJ2-3, the V gene TRBV10-2; no clear D gene. The CDR3 sequence: CASRSLLVADTQYF. CDR3 DNA: TGCGCCAGCAGGAGTCTATTAGTTGCAGATACGCAGTATTTT.